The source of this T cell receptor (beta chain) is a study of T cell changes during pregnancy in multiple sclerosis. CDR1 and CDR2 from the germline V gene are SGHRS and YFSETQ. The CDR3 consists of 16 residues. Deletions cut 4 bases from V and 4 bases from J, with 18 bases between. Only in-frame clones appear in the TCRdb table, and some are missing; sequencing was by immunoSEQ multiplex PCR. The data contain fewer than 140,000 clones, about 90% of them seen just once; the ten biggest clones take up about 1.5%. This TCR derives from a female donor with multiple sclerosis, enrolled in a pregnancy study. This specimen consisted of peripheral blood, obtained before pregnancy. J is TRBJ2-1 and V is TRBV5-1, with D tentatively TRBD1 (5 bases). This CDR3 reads CASSPRTDILYNEQFF. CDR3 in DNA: TGCGCCAGCAGCCCCAGAACGGACATTCTTTACAATGAGCAGTTCTTC.